Shown below are 25 T cell receptor beta chains from a single sample sequenced in a study of tumor-infiltrating lymphocytes in oesophageal squamous cell carcinoma. TCRdb recomputed calls from the PCR reads with MiXCR, one row per CDR3 protein. The sample shows about 12,000 distinct CDR3 sequences, 50% to 65% of them seen only once. The source material was esophageal tumor tissue. These receptors were taken from a female donor with esophageal squamous cell carcinoma.

Notes on this clonotype: Likely a read error: the CDR3 ends without its conserved phenylalanine or tryptophan. No DNA is shown, since the ends of the CDR3 on it are uncertain; the CDR3 is the one TCRdb lists. The V and J genes are TRBV7-3 and TRBJ2-3; TRBD2 was called by the table and not checked on the DNA. The CDR3 is made up of 14 amino acids, end residues included. The germline CDR1 and CDR2 sequences are SGHTA and FQGTGA. CDR3 loop: CASSPTGTSDEQFL.

The chain joins TRBV28 to TRBJ2-5; either TRBD1 or TRBD2 may fit D (5 bases each). The end of the DNA aligns better with TRBJ2-1, so the J call may be wrong. This CDR3 is 13 amino acids long. Germline V lookup: CDR1 MDHEN, CDR2 SYDVKM. The CDR3, as DNA: TGTGCCAGCAGTTTAGGGGGAATGGGTGAGCAGTTCTTC. Its translation: CASSLGGMGEQFF.

The CDR3 region is CASSLGLAGVDEQFF. Written as DNA, the CDR3 is TGCGCCAGCAGCTTGGGACTAGCGGGGGTGGATGAGCAGTTCTTC. The chain has TRBV5-1 and TRBJ2-1; 12 nucleotides match TRBD2. V was pared by 0 bases and J by 8 bases, with 3 bases of the junction left unmatched. In germline, CDR1 is SGHRS, CDR2 YFSETQ. This CDR3 comprises 15 residues.

The table lists this clonotype with a few counts. The chain joins TRBV11-2 to TRBJ2-1; TRBD2 aligns across 13 bases. The germline CDR1 and CDR2 sequences are SGHAT and FQNNGV. The trim removed 5 bases at V and 7 bases at J, leaving 5 bases unmatched. This CDR3 region has 15 residues. CDR3 sequence reads: CASSPTSGRGNEQFF. In DNA, the CDR3 is TGTGCCAGCAGCCCTACTAGCGGGAGGGGGAATGAGCAGTTCTTC.

In its sample, this clonotype was seen a few times. The DNA of the CDR3 is TGTGCCAGCAGCTCGGGCAGGCTGGATGGGGATGAGCAGTTCTTC. Translating gives CASSSGRLDGDEQFF. V gene TRBV7-6 combines with J gene TRBJ2-1; D not certain. The ends were cut back, 4 bases at V and 8 bases at J, with 18 bases in the middle. Germline CDR1 and CDR2: SGHVS and FNYEAQ. The CDR3 totals 15 residues.

The chain recombines TRBV7-6 with TRBJ2-1; possibly TRBD1 or TRBD2 for D (6 bases each). The V end was cut by 2 bases, the J end by 3 bases, with 20 bases between. Germline assignment: CDR1 SGHVS and CDR2 FNYEAQ. This CDR3 is 18 amino acids long. The CDR3 DNA is TGTGCCAGCAGCTTAAGGAGGGGGGACTCGCTCGGCTACAATGAGCAGTTCTTC. Its translation: CASSLRRGDSLGYNEQFF.

As concerns this clonotype: The CDR3 carries no conserved terminal phenylalanine or tryptophan, so it likely arises from a read error. No DNA is shown, since the ends of the CDR3 on it are uncertain; the CDR3 is the one TCRdb lists. V usage is TRBV6-6 and J usage is TRBJ2-6; TRBD1 is the table's D call, not checked against the DNA. The CDR3 is made up of 18 amino acids, end residues included. Germline V lookup: CDR1 MNHNY, CDR2 SVGAGI (reference sequence). CDR3 amino acids: CASSTPTGTGGYEQYFGP.

In DNA, the CDR3 is TGTGCCAGCAGCCCCTACCCGGAGAAGAACACTGAAGCTTTCTTT. Its protein product is CASSPYPEKNTEAFF. The chain carries TRBV3-1 and TRBJ2-3; D remains unclear. TRBJ1-1 matches the DNA end more closely, so the J call is doubtful. This CDR3 is 15 amino acids long. The germline gives CDR1 LGHDT, CDR2 YNNKEL (reference sequence).

The chain uses TRBV12-3 or TRBV12-4 and TRBJ2-1; 13 bases align to TRBD2. The assigned J gene may be wrong: the sequence end matches TRBJ2-7 better. CDR3 length equals 17 residues. CDR3 sequence (DNA): TGTGCCAGCAGTTTTAGGGCTACTAGCGGGAGGGCCAATGAGCAGTACTTC. It encodes CASSFRATSGRANEQYF.

This clonotype has more than one count but fewer than ten. V is TRBV7-9 and J is TRBJ2-5, with D hard to call. The CDR3 covers 13 residues. Germline CDR1 is SEHNR and CDR2 is FQNEAQ (reference sequence). Trimming took 7 bases from V and 0 from J, leaving 9 bases between them. CDR3 nucleotides: TGTGCCAGCAAGCCCGAGTACCAAGAGACCCAGTACTTC. This translates into CASKPEYQETQYF.

The J gene is TRBJ2-5, the V gene TRBV7-2; weak D call: TRBD2 (6 bases). This CDR3 contains 16 residues. Trimming took 0 bases from V and 11 from J, leaving 22 bases between them. CDR1 and CDR2 (germline): SGHTA, FQGNSA. Here the CDR3 DNA reads TGTGCCAGCAGCTTAGCGCTAGCGCCCTCCTACAATGAGCAGTACTTC. Its protein is CASSLALAPSYNEQYF.

This chain links TRBV7-2 with TRBJ2-4, with D uncertain. Gene TRBJ2-5 matches the end of the DNA better, so the J call may be wrong. In germline, CDR1 is SGHTA, CDR2 FQGNSA. This CDR3 has 13 residues. This CDR3 is CASSLVWTETQYF. The CDR3 DNA reads as TGTGCCAGCAGCTTAGTTTGGACGGAGACCCAGTACTTC.

As to this clonotype: A read error may produce the germline difference seen at one junction end. The chain couples TRBV7-7 to TRBJ2-1, with 9 bases matching TRBD1. In germline, CDR1 is SSHAT, CDR2 FNYEAQ (reference sequence). CDR3 length equals 15 residues. CDR3: CASSLTGGRGNEQFF. CDR3 nucleotide sequence: TGTGCTAGCAGCTTAACAGGGGGCCGGGGCAATGAGCAGTTCTTC.

The chain recombines TRBV6-2 or TRBV6-3 with TRBJ2-1; a weak D match, TRBD1 (6 bases). V was trimmed by 2 bases and J by 4 bases, leaving 9 bases between them. This CDR3 is 14 amino acids long. Germline CDR1 reads MNHEY; CDR2 reads SVGEGT. CDR3 bases: TGTGCCAGCAGTTACACCCAGGGGTACAATGAGCAGTTCTTC. This encodes CASSYTQGYNEQFF.

By frequency in the sample, this clonotype is medium-sized. The V and J genes are TRBV10-3 and TRBJ2-5; no reliable D call. The ends were cut back, 3 bases at V and 0 bases at J, with 8 bases in the middle. The CDR3 runs to 14 residues. Germline V lookup: CDR1 ENHRY, CDR2 SYGVKD. CDR3 in amino acids: CAISDTAYQETQYF. The CDR3 region has the DNA TGTGCCATCAGTGACACAGCCTACCAAGAGACCCAGTACTTC.

CDR3 nucleotide sequence: TGTGCCAGCACGGAAAGGGACGGCCTTTTCCCTCGGCACGAGCAGTACTTC. Amino acids: CASTERDGLFPRHEQYF. The chain couples TRBV18 to TRBJ2-7; D is possibly TRBD1 or TRBD2 (5 bases each). The CDR3 runs 17 residues. Looked up from germline, CDR1 is KGHSH and CDR2 is LQKENI. V lost 8 bases, J lost 5 bases, and 28 bases lay in between.

This clonotype was counted between two and nine times. The J gene is TRBJ2-1, the V gene TRBV7-3; 9 bases agree with TRBD1. The assigned J gene may be wrong: the sequence end matches TRBJ2-7 better. Germline CDR1 is SGHTA and CDR2 is FQGTGA. The CDR3 runs to 16 residues. This CDR3 reads CASSLNLDRGSDEQYF. In nucleotides, the CDR3 is TGTGCCAGCAGCTTAAATCTGGACAGGGGCTCCGATGAGCAGTACTTC.

The chain employs TRBV6-1 and TRBJ2-3; tentatively, D is TRBD1 (5 bases). The J call could be wrong; TRBJ1-1 is a better fit for the DNA end. The CDR3 extends over 15 amino acids. Germline values: CDR1 MNHNS, CDR2 SASEGT. This CDR3 reads CASSEALSFRGEAFF. The CDR3 bases are TGTGCCAGCAGTGAAGCGCTCTCCTTTAGGGGTGAAGCTTTCTTT.

This clonotype appeared a single time. It is likely a read error, because the conserved phenylalanine at the end of the CDR3 is missing. It is unclear where the CDR3 begins or ends on the DNA, so no DNA is shown, and the CDR3 is as TCRdb lists it. The V and J genes are TRBV7-2 and TRBJ2-7; the D call of TRBD2 is as the table states it, not checked on the DNA. From its first to its last residue, the CDR3 has 16 amino acids. CDR1 is SGHTA and CDR2 is FQGNSA in the germline V gene. The CDR3 loop reads CASSLGPRAYEQYFGS.

This clonotype was seen a few times. The genes are TRBV11-2 and TRBJ2-1, with D possibly being TRBD1 (6 bases). The CDR3 covers 13 residues. Looked up from germline, CDR1 is SGHAT and CDR2 is FQNNGV. Trimming cost V 5 bases and J 13 bases, with 18 bases left between them. The CDR3: CASSRNRAEGQFF. The CDR3 nucleotides are TGTGCCAGCAGCCGGAACAGGGCCGAGGGACAGTTCTTC.

As regards this clonotype: The CDR3 does not close with the conserved phenylalanine or tryptophan, likely indicating a read error. Because the CDR3's place on the DNA is in doubt, the DNA is left out and the CDR3 is given as listed by TCRdb. This chain joins TRBV27 and TRBJ2-7; the tabulated D call, TRBD1, remains unverified against the DNA. Inclusive of both ends, the CDR3 amounts to 19 amino acids. The germline V gene has CDR1 MNHEY and CDR2 SMNVEV (reference sequence). CDR3: CASSPRDRGRVNYGYTFGS.

By frequency in the sample, this clonotype is medium-sized. This rearrangement joins TRBV7-2 to TRBJ2-5, with TRBD1 matching over 10 bases. The CDR3 is 14 residues long. CDR1 is SGHTA, CDR2 FQGNSA, per germline. V shed 5 bases, J shed 4 bases, and the junction held 4 bases outside the gene matches. The DNA of the CDR3 is TGTGCCAGCAGCCGGGACAGGGGTTTAGAGACCCAGTACTTC. Its protein is CASSRDRGLETQYF.

As regards this clonotype: Without the conserved terminal phenylalanine or tryptophan, this CDR3 likely stems from a read error. No DNA is shown, since the ends of the CDR3 on it are uncertain; the CDR3 is the one TCRdb lists. The gene calls are TRBV7-3 and TRBJ1-1; the table's D gene call, TRBD1, was not cross checked with the DNA. Germline CDR1 SGHTA, CDR2 FQGTGA. The CDR3 adds up to 16 amino acids, both ends counted. The CDR3 sequence: CASSPMGGVHEQYFGQ.

This clonotype was detected ten times or more. It is likely a read error, because the conserved phenylalanine at the end of the CDR3 is missing. Because the CDR3's place on the DNA is in doubt, the DNA is left out and the CDR3 is given as listed by TCRdb. CDR3 sequence: CASTPGLSRGYGYTFGS. The chain couples TRBV7-9 to TRBJ2-7; the table assigns TRBD2, which was not confirmed against the DNA. The length of the CDR3 is 17 amino acids, counting both ends. CDR1 is SEHNR, CDR2 FQNEAQ, per germline (reference sequence).

Only one count was recorded for this clonotype. This sequence joins TRBV6-1 and TRBJ2-7; D call uncertain. V lost 6 bases, J lost 3 bases, and 12 bases lay in between. The germline V gene encodes CDR1 MNHNS and CDR2 SASEGT. The CDR3 sequence is 13 residues long. DNA for the CDR3: TGTGCCAGCAGACCCGACGGCAGCTACGAGCAGTACTTC. Its translation is CASRPDGSYEQYF.